Listed below are T cell receptor beta chains from one sample, sequenced in a study of lymphopenia after photon versus proton radiotherapy. Method: immunoSEQ multiplex PCR; TCRdb's copy keeps in-frame clones and lacks some. Here the sample spans some 17,000 clones, 70% to 85% being singletons. The sequenced sample was peripheral blood, obtained from a patient treated with proton-based radiotherapy. These receptors originate from a man in his 70s with pancreatic cancer. The CDR3 runs from the conserved cysteine through the conserved F or W. The D gene is left open where the match is weak. Size is omitted from some rows. Given values are once, few, many or a class for expanded clones.

V gene	clone size	CDR3 length	D gene	J gene	CDR3 DNA	CDR3 protein
TRBV11-2	-	16	TRBD1	TRBJ1-1	TGTGCCAGCAGCTTAGGGCGGGACAGGGTAAGGACTGAAGCTTTCTTT	CASSLGRDRVRTEAFF
TRBV14	-	13	-	TRBJ1-1	TGTGCCAGCAGCCGGACGGCGAACACTGAAGCTTTCTTT	CASSRTANTEAFF
TRBV9	-	17	-	TRBJ2-6	TGTGCCAGCAGCGTAGGACTCCAGGGTTCTGGGGCCAACGTCCTGACTTTC	CASSVGLQGSGANVLTF
TRBV7-3	-	17	-	TRBJ2-2	TGTGCCAGCACCCCAAACCCCGGGACCACGAACACCGGGGAGCTGTTTTTT	CASTPNPGTTNTGELFF
TRBV29-1	-	14	-	TRBJ1-2	TGCAGCGTTGAAGGGGTCACCCCACGCTATGGCTACACCTTC	CSVEGVTPRYGYTF
TRBV6-5	medium-sized	13	-	TRBJ2-7	TGTGCCAGCAGTTACGGGGGCTCCTACGAGCAGTACTTC	CASSYGGSYEQYF
TRBV5-1	once	16	-	TRBJ1-1	TGCGCCAGCAGCGAACTTTCGGACCCACCGGATACTGAAGCTTTCTTT	CASSELSDPPDTEAFF
TRBV29-1	-	11	-	TRBJ2-7	TGCAGCGTTAGGGGACATGGGGAGCAGTACTTC	CSVRGHGEQYF
TRBV11-2	few	12	-	TRBJ1-1	TGTGCCAGCAACCGACCCAACACTGAAGCTTTCTTT	CASNRPNTEAFF
TRBV25-1	once	14	-	TRBJ1-1	TGTGCCAGCAGTGACGGGGCAGGGATTCGCTTGGCTTTCTTT	CASSDGAGIRLAFF
TRBV6-1	-	14	TRBD2	TRBJ2-7	TGTGCCAGCGGGATGGCGGGGGGCCCCTACGAGCAGTACTTC	CASGMAGGPYEQYF
TRBV13	-	16	TRBD1	TRBJ2-7	TGTGCCAGCAGCCATCCAGGACAGGGAAGAGGCTACGAGCAGTACTTC	CASSHPGQGRGYEQYF
TRBV5-1	-	13	-	TRBJ1-1	TGCGCCAGCAGCATCGGGTTAGTAACTGAAGCTTTCTTT	CASSIGLVTEAFF
TRBV29-1	-	13	-	TRBJ1-1	TGCAGCGTTGAAGAGACAGCGAACACTGAAGCTTTCTTT	CSVEETANTEAFF
TRBV11-1	-	15	-	TRBJ1-1	TGTGCCAGCAGCACATCAAGTTTCGTAAACACTGAAGCTTTCTTT	CASSTSSFVNTEAFF
TRBV6-5	-	14	-	TRBJ1-1	TGTGCCAGCAGGAAACAAGGGGGTTCCACTGAAGCTTTCTTT	CASRKQGGSTEAFF
TRBV30	-	14	-	TRBJ1-4	TGTGCCTGGAGTGTATTAGGGCAGAATGAAAAACTGTTTTTT	CAWSVLGQNEKLFF
TRBV5-5	-	15	-	TRBJ1-5	TGTGCCAGCAGTACCGGGCCTGGAAGCAATCAGCCCCAGCATTTT	CASSTGPGSNQPQHF
TRBV10-2	-	18	TRBD2	TRBJ2-4	TGCGCCAGCAGTGACTTGAGTGCGGGAGGTCTAGCCAAAAACATTCAGTACTTC	CASSDLSAGGLAKNIQYF
TRBV6-1	once	15	-	TRBJ2-1	TGTGCCAGCAAGACGGAGCTCCTCTCCTACAATGAGCAGTTCTTC	CASKTELLSYNEQFF
TRBV6-5	-	14	-	TRBJ1-6	TGTGCCAGCTCGGACCCAAAAGATAATTCACCCCTCCACTTT	CASSDPKDNSPLHF
TRBV2	-	15	-	TRBJ1-3	TGTGCCAGCAACAGAAGACAGGCATCTGGAAACACCATATATTTT	CASNRRQASGNTIYF
TRBV30	-	15	-	TRBJ1-1	TGTGCCTGGAGTAGGCAGGGGTCCGGAAGGACTGAAGCTTTCTTT	CAWSRQGSGRTEAFF
TRBV11-3	-	18	TRBD2	TRBJ2-5	TGTGCCAGCAGCTTATTGGGACTAGCGGGAGGGGAGCAAGAGACCCAGTACTTC	CASSLLGLAGGEQETQYF
TRBV19	once	16	TRBD1	TRBJ1-2	TGTGCCAGTAGTACAGGACAATCGACAGGGGGATATGGCTACACCTTC	CASSTGQSTGGYGYTF
TRBV5-1	once	15	TRBD2	TRBJ2-1	TGCGCCAGCAGCTCCGTAGCGGGAGACTACAATGAGCAGTTCTTC	CASSSVAGDYNEQFF
TRBV5-1	-	17	-	TRBJ2-5	TGCGCCAGCAGCCAAAAAATAACGCAACGGGGGCAAGAGACCCAGTACTTC	CASSQKITQRGQETQYF
TRBV5-1	-	13	TRBD1	TRBJ2-7	TGCGCCAGCAGCTCCGGGACAGTCTACGAGCAGTACTTC	CASSSGTVYEQYF
TRBV9	once	15	TRBD1	TRBJ1-6	TGTGCCAGCAGCGCCTCAGGGGGGAGGAGTTCACCCCTCCACTTT	CASSASGGRSSPLHF
TRBV2	-	17	TRBD1	TRBJ2-6	TGTGCCAGCAGTGGGAGTACGGGACAGAGGACCGCCAACGTCCTGACTTTC	CASSGSTGQRTANVLTF
TRBV12-5	once	16	-	TRBJ2-2	TGTGCTAGTGGTCCCGGGGGTCCAGCGAACACCGGGGAGCTGTTTTTT	CASGPGGPANTGELFF
TRBV19	-	14	TRBD1	TRBJ1-6	TGTGCCAGTAGGGCGGACAGGGGGCTTTCACCCCTCCACTTT	CASRADRGLSPLHF
TRBV5-1	few	14	-	TRBJ2-2	TGCGCCAGCAGCTTGGGGCAATCCACCGGGGAGCTGTTTTTT	CASSLGQSTGELFF
TRBV2	-	15	TRBD2	TRBJ2-7	TGTGCCAGCAGGGCCGAGGTAGCGGGAAAGGGGGAGCAGTACTTC	CASRAEVAGKGEQYF
TRBV5-1	-	14	-	TRBJ1-1	TGCGCCAGCAGCTCACAGGGAGAGCGCACTGAAGCTTTCTTT	CASSSQGERTEAFF
TRBV6-1	-	15	TRBD1	TRBJ1-5	TGTGCCAGCAGACTTCGGGACAGGGGCTTGGATTCCCAGCATTTT	CASRLRDRGLDSQHF
TRBV9	once	15	-	TRBJ2-1	TGTGCCAGCAGCGCCCGGGACTTCCCCTACAATGAGCAGTTCTTC	CASSARDFPYNEQFF
TRBV14	medium-sized	14	-	TRBJ2-4	TGTGCCAGCAGCCAGGGAGGGACAATAGACATTCAGTACTTC	CASSQGGTIDIQYF
TRBV7-9	-	15	-	TRBJ1-2	TGTGCCAGCAGCCGCAGGACAGCTCTTTACTATGGCTACACCTTC	CASSRRTALYYGYTF
TRBV6-6	-	15	-	TRBJ1-5	TGTGCCAGCAGTCCCGCCTTGAGCGGGGCTCAGCCCCAGCATTTT	CASSPALSGAQPQHF
TRBV19	-	13	-	TRBJ1-1	TGTGCCAGTAGTCCCACGATGAACACTGAAGCTTTCTTT	CASSPTMNTEAFF